The rows below give T cell receptor beta chains drawn from one sample of a study of blood T cell repertoires in COVID-19. Profiled with immunoSEQ multiplex PCR; TCRdb holds only in-frame clones, not every one. The data show more than 130,000 clones, with approximately 80% seen just once and just under 9% held by the top ten. Sequencing was carried out using peripheral blood. These receptors were collected from a woman aged 80 or over in a cohort sampled during active or convalescent COVID-19. CDR3s leave out the opening cysteine and the closing phenylalanine or tryptophan. Each record gives: J gene, V gene, clone size, CDR3 protein. Where a row states a size, it is once, few, many or the class of an expanded clone; other rows omit it.

TRBJ1-1	TRBV5-5	-	ASSSGQYTEAF
TRBJ1-1	TRBV9	-	ASSTRTGRAF
TRBJ1-6	TRBV6-5	-	ASRPTGEGSPLH
TRBJ2-1	TRBV5-1	-	ASSLGGGDEQF
TRBJ2-2	TRBV3-1/TRBV3-2	-	ASTTLRLAVSTGELF
TRBJ1-2	TRBV29-1	-	SVRQGAHGYT
TRBJ2-5	TRBV2	-	ASKWASGGETQY
TRBJ1-5	TRBV18	-	ASSKDREGNQPQH
TRBJ1-4	TRBV7-3	-	ASRLRPQFEKLF
TRBJ2-7	TRBV5-1	-	ASSPPVGAGGYEQY
TRBJ1-2	TRBV5-6	-	ASSLVAGFYGYT
TRBJ1-1	TRBV5-1	-	ASSYTANTEAF
TRBJ1-2	TRBV7-2	once	ASSLLGQGNGYT
TRBJ1-2	TRBV29-1	once	SVEAWRRGYYGYT
TRBJ1-4	TRBV9	-	ASSVAQGYGEKLF
TRBJ2-5	TRBV10-3	-	AISADLIQGETQY
TRBJ1-1	TRBV28	-	ASRLRTGIEAF
TRBJ1-2	TRBV6-6	many	ASSYSTDYGYT
TRBJ1-5	TRBV5-1	-	ASSLESGDGRKNQPQH
TRBJ1-1	TRBV5-4	-	ASSLGDLNTEAF
TRBJ2-1	TRBV5-1	-	ASSERTSGGNEQF
TRBJ1-1	TRBV5-1	once	ASSWGQAYEAF
TRBJ2-1	TRBV14	-	ASSQAGVAIQQF
TRBJ1-1	TRBV6-4	-	ASSLYQNTEAF
TRBJ1-2	TRBV6-1	-	ASSEMMTGVGSYT
TRBJ2-5	TRBV7-6	-	ASGWGEETQY
TRBJ2-7	TRBV9	-	ASSRGQPPDEQY
TRBJ1-6	TRBV5-8	-	ASSRQNRAVYSPLH
TRBJ2-3	TRBV30	-	AWRRGGSHVDTQY
TRBJ1-1	TRBV4-1	-	ASSRTQANTEAF
TRBJ2-3	TRBV5-5	-	ASSFRLAGSTDTQY
TRBJ1-4	TRBV6-6	few	ASSSGGGNEKLF
TRBJ2-5	TRBV19	-	ASSMSGYQTQY
TRBJ2-3	TRBV5-8	-	ASSRWGGGSTDTQY
TRBJ2-5	TRBV7-8	-	ASSPLGASGAQFLKTQY
TRBJ1-5	TRBV2	-	ASSGQGGSNQPQH
TRBJ2-5	TRBV13	-	ASSLRTDQETQY
TRBJ2-5	TRBV5-1	once	ASSFRGPETQY
TRBJ1-2	TRBV6-5	-	ASRSTGSSYGYT
TRBJ1-2	TRBV3-1/TRBV3-2	-	ASSRTGTGRIDYGYT
TRBJ2-5	TRBV6-2/TRBV6-3	once	ASTPPGQETQY
TRBJ2-7	TRBV3-1/TRBV3-2	-	ASSLGLAGGREQY
TRBJ2-1	TRBV5-1	-	ASSLVAGFDEQF
TRBJ1-2	TRBV5-1	-	ASSDQTGYGYT
TRBJ2-5	TRBV5-1	-	ASSLGTGTETQY
TRBJ1-2	TRBV28	few	ASSPRDRGFYGYT
TRBJ1-1	TRBV18	-	ASSPGQPNTEAF
TRBJ1-3	TRBV21-1	-	ASSKVEYETGLSGNTIY
TRBJ2-3	TRBV6-5	-	ASSIGGTTDTQY
TRBJ2-2	TRBV5-6	-	ASSLGTRVETGELF
TRBJ1-1	TRBV25-1	-	ASSDSSLTEAF
TRBJ2-1	TRBV2	-	ASSWFGWAGEQF
TRBJ1-3	TRBV15	-	ATSRERGMSGNTIY
TRBJ2-7	TRBV14	-	ASSQGGGLPED
TRBJ2-2	TRBV2	once	ASSVGRSAANTGELF
TRBJ1-2	TRBV7-9	-	ASSFPQGDYT
TRBJ1-5	TRBV5-6	-	ASSPGGQGYQPQH
TRBJ2-5	TRBV12-5	once	ASGLGLAGGWVTQY
TRBJ2-2	TRBV7-2	few	ASRPETGELF
TRBJ1-2	TRBV4-2	-	ASSPLDRGRENGYT